The 8 T cell receptor beta chains given below trace back to one sample, sequenced in a study of blood T cell repertoires in COVID-19. Some clones are missing from TCRdb's copy, which holds only in-frame ones; the method was immunoSEQ multiplex PCR. The sample consists of 53,000 or so clones, 90% of them appearing once. Sequences were obtained from peripheral blood. The receptors were sampled from a man in his forties with acute or convalescent COVID-19.

The chain couples TRBV30 to TRBJ2-7, with 12 bases aligning to TRBD2. V trimming: 8 bases; J trimming: 6 bases; junction bases outside the gene matches: 11. Per germline, CDR1 GTSNPN and CDR2 SVGIG (reference sequence). The length of the CDR3 is 14 residues. CDR3: CATYRGLAGTEQYF. The CDR3 DNA reads as TGTGCCACGTACCGCGGACTAGCGGGAACCGAGCAGTACTTC.

A remark on this clone: The junction does not match germline at one end; this may be a read error. The genes are TRBV19 and TRBJ2-1; 10 bases are shared with TRBD1. This CDR3 is 16 amino acids long. The germline V gene encodes CDR1 LNHDA and CDR2 SQIVND (reference sequence). The CDR3 DNA reads as TGTGCCACTAGTCCTCTCGGGACAGGGGCGGACAATGAGCAGTTCTTC. Amino acids: CATSPLGTGADNEQFF.

The V call is TRBV3-1 (or the pseudogene TRBV3-2), the J call TRBJ2-2; D call uncertain. Germline CDR1 and CDR2: LGHDT and YNNKEL (reference sequence). The CDR3 runs to 14 residues. V dropped 1 base and J dropped 7 bases, with 10 bases sitting between them. The CDR3 is CASSQVRAVGELFF. CDR3 coding DNA: TGTGCCAGCAGCCAAGTACGAGCTGTCGGGGAGCTGTTTTTT.

J is TRBJ1-6 and V is TRBV5-6, with D tentatively TRBD1 (5 bases). The CDR3 covers 12 residues. V was pared by 3 bases and J by 8 bases, with 6 bases between. Looked up from germline, CDR1 is SGHDT and CDR2 is YYEEEE. The CDR3 DNA follows: TGTGCCAGCAGCTGGGGGGATTCACCCCTCCACTTT. This encodes CASSWGDSPLHF. Drawing the rest from reference TRBV5-6 and TRBJ1-6, the complete variable domain is DAGVTQSPTHLIKTRGQQVTLRCSPKSGHDTVSWYQQALGQGPQFIFQYYEEEERQRGNFPDRFSGHQFPNYSSELNVNALLLGDSALYLCASSWGDSPLHFGNGTRLTVT.

The chain uses TRBV13 and TRBJ1-5, with D tentatively TRBD1 (6 bases). Trimming removed 5 bases at V and 4 bases at J, with 9 bases between. Germline assignment: CDR1 PRHDT and CDR2 FYEKMQ (reference sequence). This CDR3 comprises 13 residues. The CDR3: CASSPTGNQPQHF. The CDR3 bases are TGTGCCAGCAGCCCGACAGGAAATCAGCCCCAGCATTTT.

The rearrangement uses TRBV5-1 and TRBJ1-2; the match to TRBD1 covers 10 bases. The CDR3 contains 14 residues. V was pared by 4 bases and J by 4 bases, with 4 bases of the junction left unmatched. The germline gives CDR1 SGHRS, CDR2 YFSETQ. In DNA, the CDR3 is TGCGCCAGCAGCGGAGGACAGGGGGGCTATGGCTACACCTTC. Translating it yields CASSGGQGGYGYTF.

This clone is a singleton in its sample. In DNA, the CDR3 is TGTGCCAGCAGCAGGAACGGGGATTACTACAATGAGCAGTTCTTC. It specifies CASSRNGDYYNEQFF. V gene TRBV5-6 combines with J gene TRBJ2-1; the D gene is possibly TRBD2 (5 bases). This CDR3 is 15 amino acids long. The V end lost 4 bases, the J end lost 3 bases, and 14 bases lay between the germline ends. CDR1 is SGHDT and CDR2 is YYEEEE in the germline V gene.

For this clone: Mismatch with germline at one junction end may stem from a read error. The chain has TRBV6-6 and TRBJ2-7; D remains ambiguous. This CDR3 contains 14 residues. Germline loops: CDR1 MNHNY, CDR2 SVGAGI (reference sequence). The CDR3 bases are TGTGCCAGCAGTCACTCCCCTACAGACTACGAGCAGTACTTC. This encodes CASSHSPTDYEQYF.